This is a list of T cell receptor beta chains from one sample in a study of control samples from healthy donors and cancer patients. Clones were sequenced by immunoSEQ multiplex PCR, and TCRdb holds only the in-frame ones, with some missing. This sample carries some 150,000 clones, over 90% of them seen once, and the ten largest clones take around 2.5%. Sequencing input: blood. These receptors were taken from a man aged 45 to 65 in good health. The CDR3 runs from the conserved cysteine through the conserved F or W. D genes are given only for firm matches. The size field is filled for only some rows; it gives once, few, many or a size class.

clone_size	d_call	v_call	j_call	cdr3_aa	cdr3_nt
NA	NA	TRBV6-1	TRBJ1-2	CASSEALQRPYGYTF	TGTGCCAGCAGTGAAGCGCTACAGCGCCCATATGGCTACACCTTC
few	TRBD1	TRBV28	TRBJ1-2	CATLDRADGYTF	TGTGCCACCCTAGACAGGGCGGACGGCTACACCTTC
NA	NA	TRBV7-2	TRBJ1-3	CASSLWLTSGNTIYF	TGTGCCAGCAGCTTATGGCTGACTTCTGGAAACACCATATATTTT
NA	NA	TRBV6-2/TRBV6-3	TRBJ2-4	CASSYSWDLAENIQYF	TGTGCCAGCAGTTACTCGTGGGATTTGGCCGAAAACATTCAGTACTTC
NA	NA	TRBV20-1	TRBJ2-1	CSQGINEQFF	TGCAGCCAGGGCATTAATGAGCAGTTCTTC
NA	NA	TRBV6-1	TRBJ2-1	CASSEMGGPFF	TGTGCCAGCAGTGAAATGGGAGGACCGTTCTTC
NA	NA	TRBV7-2	TRBJ2-2	CASSLDANTGELFF	TGTGCCAGCAGCTTAGACGCGAACACCGGGGAGCTGTTTTTT
NA	NA	TRBV18	TRBJ2-1	CASSERGADNEQFF	TGTGCCAGCTCAGAAAGGGGGGCGGACAATGAGCAGTTCTTC
NA	NA	TRBV5-4	TRBJ1-2	CASSLRLTALNYGYTF	TGTGCCAGCAGCTTACGGTTGACAGCTCTTAACTATGGCTACACCTTC
once	NA	TRBV15	TRBJ1-3	CATSRVRRAGNTIYF	TGTGCCACCAGCAGAGTACGGAGGGCTGGAAACACCATATATTTT
NA	TRBD1	TRBV7-2	TRBJ2-7	CASSLVGQGGYEQYF	TGTGCCAGCAGCTTAGTCGGACAGGGGGGTTACGAGCAGTACTTC
NA	NA	TRBV3-1/TRBV3-2	TRBJ2-2	CASSQGYRATGELFF	TGTGCCAGCAGCCAAGGGTACAGGGCCACCGGGGAGCTGTTTTTT
NA	NA	TRBV21-1	TRBJ2-1	CASSTRDRGSYNEQFF	TGTGCCAGCAGCACCCGGGACAGAGGCTCCTACAATGAGCAGTTCTTC
NA	TRBD2	TRBV10-1	TRBJ2-1	CASSDRGLAMGEQFF	TGCGCCAGCAGTGACCGAGGACTAGCTATGGGTGAGCAGTTCTTC
NA	NA	TRBV6-2/TRBV6-3	TRBJ2-3	CASSYSKVRPPDTQYF	TGTGCCAGCAGTTACTCGAAAGTCAGGCCCCCAGATACGCAGTATTTT
NA	NA	TRBV18	TRBJ1-2	CASSPRDDYGYTF	TGTGCCAGCTCACCACGGGACGATTATGGCTACACCTTC
NA	NA	TRBV7-2	TRBJ2-1	CASSTGGGVYNEQFF	TGTGCCAGCAGCACCGGGGGCGGCGTCTACAATGAGCAGTTCTTC
NA	NA	TRBV6-5	TRBJ2-3	CASSLGVGTDTQYF	TGTGCCAGCAGCCTTGGGGTCGGCACAGATACGCAGTATTTT
NA	TRBD2	TRBV5-6	TRBJ2-7	CASSQTSGSDEQYF	TGTGCCAGCAGCCAGACTAGCGGGAGTGACGAGCAGTACTTC
NA	NA	TRBV28	TRBJ2-7	CASSSINLASSYEQYF	TGTGCCAGCAGTTCTATAAACCTAGCGAGCTCCTACGAGCAGTACTTC
NA	NA	TRBV10-3	TRBJ2-2	CAISEGRLVTGELFF	TGTGCCATCAGTGAGGGCAGGTTGGTCACCGGGGAGCTGTTTTTT
NA	TRBD2	TRBV2	TRBJ2-1	CASSERTSGSRNEQFF	TGTGCCAGCAGCGAACGGACTAGCGGGAGTAGAAATGAGCAGTTCTTC
NA	NA	TRBV15	TRBJ2-7	CATRTGEDEQYF	TGTGCCACCAGGACGGGAGAGGACGAGCAGTACTTC
NA	TRBD1	TRBV28	TRBJ2-7	CASRPPGTGIYEQYF	TGTGCCAGCAGGCCCCCCGGGACAGGGATCTACGAGCAGTACTTC
NA	NA	TRBV5-1	TRBJ2-7	CASSTGQYEQYF	TGCGCCAGCAGCACTGGACAGTACGAGCAGTACTTC
NA	NA	TRBV30	TRBJ1-4	CAWSPSRFHGEKLFF	TGTGCCTGGAGCCCCTCTAGGTTCCATGGGGAAAAACTGTTTTTT
NA	TRBD2	TRBV2	TRBJ2-7	CASSASLAGFEQYF	TGTGCCAGCAGTGCCTCACTAGCGGGATTCGAGCAGTACTTC
NA	TRBD1	TRBV3-1/TRBV3-2	TRBJ1-5	CASSQTGGGGQPQHF	TGTGCCAGCAGCCAAACAGGGGGCGGGGGGCAGCCCCAGCATTTT
NA	TRBD2	TRBV9	TRBJ2-3	CASSYGLAGALDTQYF	TGTGCCAGCAGCTACGGACTAGCGGGAGCCCTAGATACGCAGTATTTT
NA	TRBD1	TRBV5-1	TRBJ1-4	CASSPTDRDNEKLFF	TGCGCCAGCAGCCCAACTGACAGGGATAATGAAAAACTGTTTTTT
NA	NA	TRBV28	TRBJ1-4	CASSLTGRANEKLFF	TGTGCCAGCAGTTTGACCGGCAGGGCGAATGAAAAACTGTTTTTT
NA	TRBD1	TRBV5-1	TRBJ1-5	CASSRTGGGNQPQHF	TGCGCCAGCAGCCGTACAGGGGGGGGCAATCAGCCCCAGCATTTT
NA	NA	TRBV3-1/TRBV3-2	TRBJ2-1	CASSPYYNEQFF	TGTGCCAGCAGCCCATACTACAATGAGCAGTTCTTC
once	TRBD1	TRBV4-1	TRBJ2-1	CASNLASGQGARNEQFF	TGCGCCAGCAACCTTGCCTCGGGACAGGGGGCAAGAAATGAGCAGTTCTTC
NA	NA	TRBV10-3	TRBJ1-1	CAISEGQGNTEAFF	TGTGCCATCAGTGAGGGCCAGGGGAACACTGAAGCTTTCTTT
NA	TRBD2	TRBV5-1	TRBJ2-3	CASSRTNSGYADTQYF	TGCGCCAGCAGCCGAACCAATAGCGGGTATGCAGATACGCAGTATTTT
NA	NA	TRBV27	TRBJ2-7	CASSLFPAVTYEQYF	TGTGCCAGCAGTTTATTTCCAGCGGTTACCTACGAGCAGTACTTC
NA	NA	TRBV12-3/TRBV12-4	TRBJ2-5	CASSFRETQYF	TGTGCCAGCAGTTTCAGGGAGACCCAGTACTTC
NA	TRBD1	TRBV5-1	TRBJ1-6	CASSGQGRDNSPLHF	TGCGCCAGCAGCGGACAGGGACGAGATAATTCACCCCTCCACTTT
NA	NA	TRBV27	TRBJ1-2	CASSYSRYGYTF	TGTGCCAGCAGTTACAGCAGGTATGGCTACACCTTC
NA	NA	TRBV27	TRBJ2-1	CASSLSNIAGIVGWNEQFF	TGTGCCAGCAGTTTATCGAATATAGCAGGGATCGTGGGTTGGAATGAGCAGTTCTTC
NA	NA	TRBV6-5	TRBJ2-3	CASSYGAAAGTDTQYF	TGTGCCAGCAGTTACGGGGCAGCGGCCGGCACAGATACGCAGTATTTT
once	NA	TRBV19	TRBJ2-1	CASSIPPNSPFF	TGTGCCAGTAGTATTCCCCCCAATTCTCCGTTCTTC
NA	NA	TRBV10-3	TRBJ2-1	CAIKSGSTEQFF	TGTGCCATCAAGTCCGGGTCTACTGAGCAGTTCTTC
NA	NA	TRBV10-3	TRBJ2-2	CAISPGQPNTGELFF	TGTGCCATCAGTCCCGGACAGCCGAACACCGGGGAGCTGTTTTTT
NA	TRBD2	TRBV27	TRBJ2-7	CASSGTSIFLEQYF	TGTGCCAGCAGTGGGACTAGTATATTTCTCGAGCAGTACTTC
NA	NA	TRBV5-1	TRBJ2-5	CASTPGAALKETQYF	TGCGCCAGCACCCCTGGTGCCGCCCTAAAAGAGACCCAGTACTTC
NA	TRBD1	TRBV5-1	TRBJ2-7	CASSLDDRGREQYF	TGCGCCAGCAGCTTGGATGACAGGGGGCGGGAGCAGTACTTC
NA	NA	TRBV7-9	TRBJ1-5	CASSLGGDNQPQHF	TGTGCCAGCAGCTTAGGGGGAGACAATCAGCCCCAGCATTTT
NA	TRBD1	TRBV9	TRBJ1-4	CASSPGTGYTNEKLFF	TGTGCCAGCAGCCCCGGGACAGGGTATACTAATGAAAAACTGTTTTTT
NA	TRBD1	TRBV6-6	TRBJ2-7	CASSHPGQGLYEQYF	TGTGCCAGCAGTCACCCGGGACAGGGGCTGTACGAGCAGTACTTC
NA	NA	TRBV7-3	TRBJ2-1	CASSLLWGDNEQFF	TGTGCCAGCAGCTTACTATGGGGAGACAATGAGCAGTTCTTC
NA	TRBD1	TRBV6-5	TRBJ1-2	CASSQGQGDSGYTF	TGTGCCAGCAGCCAGGGACAGGGGGACAGTGGCTACACCTTC
NA	NA	TRBV15	TRBJ2-7	CATSVLGYEQYF	TGTGCCACCAGCGTACTAGGGTACGAGCAGTACTTC
NA	NA	TRBV5-1	TRBJ2-5	CASSPGLTKETQYF	TGCGCCAGCAGCCCTGGGCTGACAAAAGAGACCCAGTACTTC
NA	NA	TRBV2	TRBJ2-2	CASRGAGRNTGELFF	TGTGCCAGCAGGGGCGCGGGACGGAACACCGGGGAGCTGTTTTTT
NA	NA	TRBV12-3/TRBV12-4	TRBJ1-1	CASSFRGRQAFF	TGTGCCAGCAGTTTTCGGGGCAGACAAGCTTTCTTT
NA	NA	TRBV5-6	TRBJ2-1	CASSLPADNKQFF	TGTGCCAGCAGCTTACCGGCGGACAATAAGCAGTTCTTC
NA	TRBD1	TRBV7-9	TRBJ1-1	CASSFDRGLAFF	TGTGCCAGCAGCTTCGACAGGGGGCTCGCTTTCTTT